What follows describes a single T cell receptor (beta chain). The antigen is not known. This sample is part of a study of siplizumab effects on memory and regulatory T cells. General study results and limits: The alloresponse seemed to draw substantially on naive T cells, which appeared more diverse than memory cells.

Libraries were prepared by immunoSEQ multiplex PCR; TCRdb keeps only in-frame clonotypes and omits some of them. The profile shows 90,000 to 120,000 clones, around 90% of them singletons. Germline V gives CDR1 SGHNT, CDR2 YYREEE (reference sequence). Trimming removed 4 bases at V and 4 bases at J, with 17 bases between. The CDR3 is 15 amino acids. The rearrangement joins TRBV5-4 to TRBJ1-1; D gene unclear. The sequence derives from a human donor in good health. Some clones in this sample may be carry-over from other donors' samples. The sample taken for sequencing was CD4+ T cells sorted from blood. CDR3 residues: CASSLPVGTVTEAFF. The CDR3 bases are TGTGCCAGCAGCCTCCCGGTAGGAACTGTCACTGAAGCTTTCTTT.